The T cell receptor beta chain under discussion was sequenced for a study of cytomegalovirus exposure and HLA in healthy donors. Study context: Of all 370 or so donors who were genotyped, roughly 81% belonged to the Caucasian-associated ancestry cluster. Study conclusions and caveats: The study recorded 150 to 200 TCR beta chains that were cytomegalovirus-associated.

The PCR was carried out with 60 Vbeta primers and 13 Jbeta primers. Here immunoSEQ multiplex PCR was the method, and the copy in TCRdb shows in-frame clones only, minus some. The table includes approximately 150,000 clones, roughly 80% detected once. Germline-derived CDR1 and CDR2 are SGHRS and YFSETQ. The CDR3 length is 16 residues. The V and J ends lost 3 bases and 1 base, in that order; junction bases with no gene match: 9. As for the donors, each was a healthy bone marrow donor. Points on this clone: Its matching antigen is unknown.

The chain joins TRBV5-1 to TRBJ2-5, with 7 bases identical to TRBD1. This clonotype was sampled from a male donor in good health and CMV-seronegative. The sequenced sample was PBMCs. CDR3 loop: CASSWGNTGAQETQYF. The CDR3 nucleotides are TGCGCCAGCAGCTGGGGGAACACAGGGGCCCAAGAGACCCAGTACTTC.